Each of the 8 T cell receptor beta chains below was sequenced from the same sample in a study of T cells in Graves' hyperthyroidism and ophthalmopathy. RNA transcripts yielded amplified TCR beta CDR3 regions. The HTBI primer set drove a first-round RT-PCR of the TCR CDR3. MiXCR, run by TCRdb on the multiplex PCR reads, gives a single entry per CDR3 protein. The sample lists about 560,000 distinct CDR3 sequences, approximately 15% occurring once. Sequenced: blood. These receptors all stem from a woman between 18 and 29 years old with Graves' hyperthyroidism.

This clonotype was recorded at least ten times. This chain uses TRBV20-1 with TRBJ2-7, with D possibly being TRBD2 (7 bases). In germline, CDR1 is DFQATT, CDR2 SNEGSKA (reference sequence). V lost 6 bases and J lost 3, with 12 bases in between. This CDR3 is built from 12 residues. The CDR3 DNA follows: TGCAGTGCAGGCGGGGGCCTCTACGAGCAGTACTTC. Protein sequence: CSAGGGLYEQYF.

In its sample, this clonotype was seen many times. The chain is built from TRBV11-1 and TRBJ1-1; D unresolved. The CDR3 covers 16 residues. Trimming took off 1 base at V and 1 base at J, with 13 bases between the two ends. Germline lookup yields CDR1 SGHAT and CDR2 FQDESV (reference sequence). CDR3 region: CASSLDGAGSNTEAFF. In DNA, the CDR3 is TGTGCCAGCAGCTTAGATGGCGCAGGATCGAACACTGAAGCTTTCTTT. Filled out from reference TRBV11-1 and TRBJ1-1, the complete variable domain reads EAEVAQSPRYKITEKSQAVAFWCDPISGHATLYWYRQILGQGPELLVQFQDESVVDDSQLPKDRFSAERLKGVDSTLKIQPAELGDSAMYLCASSLDGAGSNTEAFFGQGTRLTVV.

This clonotype was observed a handful of times. This chain uses TRBV5-1 with TRBJ1-1; D is ambiguous. Germline assignment: CDR1 SGHRS and CDR2 YFSETQ. This CDR3 comprises 14 residues. Trimming left V 2 bases short and J 1 base short, with 9 bases between. DNA of the CDR3: TGCGCCAGCAGCTTAAGGACGGCGAACACTGAAGCTTTCTTT. Its protein product is CASSLRTANTEAFF.

This clonotype was detected only a few times. J is TRBJ1-2 and V is TRBV29-1; 8 bases align to TRBD1. Germline assignment: CDR1 SQVTM and CDR2 ANQGSEA. With 7 bases clipped from V and 7 bases from J, the junction kept 5 bases outside the gene matches. The CDR3 length is 11 residues. The CDR3 here is CSAAGGSGYTF. The DNA for the CDR3 is TGCAGCGCAGCAGGGGGCAGTGGCTACACCTTC. Based on the CDR3 plus reference TRBV29-1 and TRBJ1-2, the full variable domain is SAVISQKPSRDICQRGTSLTIQCQVDSQVTMMFWYRQQPGQSLTLIATANQGSEATYESGFVIDKFPISRPNLTFSTLTVSNMSPEDSSIYLCSAAGGSGYTFGSGTRLTVV.

This clonotype was seen only a few times. The chain has TRBV3-1 and TRBJ1-2; D unresolved. Germline CDR1 is LGHDT and CDR2 is YNNKEL (reference sequence). The V gene lost 1 base and the J gene lost 2 bases, with 8 bases spanning the gap. This CDR3 is 14 amino acids long. The CDR3 loop reads CASSQGPLNYGYTF. DNA for the CDR3: TGTGCCAGCAGCCAAGGGCCTCTGAACTATGGCTACACCTTC.

This clonotype appeared a few times. This chain uses TRBV5-4 with TRBJ2-7; 7 positions match TRBD1. Germline V lookup: CDR1 SGHNT, CDR2 YYREEE (reference sequence). The CDR3 totals 15 residues. Trimming removed 4 bases from V and 0 bases from J; junction bases left unmatched: 7. The CDR3 DNA is TGTGCCAGCAGCCGAGGGGGCGAGGGCTCCTACGAGCAGTACTTC. Translation: CASSRGGEGSYEQYF.

This clonotype appeared many times. The chain recombines TRBV11-2 with TRBJ2-5, with TRBD2 identical over 8 bases. Germline trimming cut 1 base from V and 4 bases from J; bases unmatched to any gene: 8. Germline V lookup: CDR1 SGHAT, CDR2 FQNNGV. The CDR3 loop spans 16 amino acids. The CDR3: CASSLGAGGASETQYF. DNA of the CDR3: TGTGCCAGCAGCTTAGGGGCCGGGGGGGCCTCAGAGACCCAGTACTTC.

The sample holds a few counts of this clonotype. The chain carries TRBV19 and TRBJ1-2, with D perhaps matching TRBD1 (5 bases). The V end lost 3 bases, the J end lost 3 bases, and 17 bases lay between the germline ends. CDR1 is LNHDA, CDR2 SQIVND, per germline (reference sequence). This CDR3 region has 16 residues. CDR3 region: CASSIPGRDLYYGYTF. Written as DNA, the CDR3 is TGTGCCAGTAGTATCCCTGGGAGGGACTTATACTATGGCTACACCTTC. The whole variable domain, remainder taken from reference TRBV19 and TRBJ1-2, is DGGITQSPKYLFRKEGQNVTLSCEQNLNHDAMYWYRQDPGQGLRLIYYSQIVNDFQKGDIAEGYSVSREKKESFPLTVTSAQKNPTAFYLCASSIPGRDLYYGYTFGSGTRLTVV.